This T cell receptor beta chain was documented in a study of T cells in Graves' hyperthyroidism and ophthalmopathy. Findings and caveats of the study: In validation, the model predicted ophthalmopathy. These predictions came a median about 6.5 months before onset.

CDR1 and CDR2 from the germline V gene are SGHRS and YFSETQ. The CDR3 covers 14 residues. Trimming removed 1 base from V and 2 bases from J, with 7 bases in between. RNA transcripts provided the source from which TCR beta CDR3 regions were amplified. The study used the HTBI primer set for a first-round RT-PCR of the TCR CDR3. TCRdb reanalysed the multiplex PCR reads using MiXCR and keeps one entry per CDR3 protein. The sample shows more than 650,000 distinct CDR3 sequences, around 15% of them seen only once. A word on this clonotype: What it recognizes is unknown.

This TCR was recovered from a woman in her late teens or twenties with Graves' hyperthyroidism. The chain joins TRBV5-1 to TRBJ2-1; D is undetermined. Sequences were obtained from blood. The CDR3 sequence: CASSLLVTYNEQFF. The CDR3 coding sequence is TGCGCCAGCAGCTTGCTAGTAACCTACAATGAGCAGTTCTTC.